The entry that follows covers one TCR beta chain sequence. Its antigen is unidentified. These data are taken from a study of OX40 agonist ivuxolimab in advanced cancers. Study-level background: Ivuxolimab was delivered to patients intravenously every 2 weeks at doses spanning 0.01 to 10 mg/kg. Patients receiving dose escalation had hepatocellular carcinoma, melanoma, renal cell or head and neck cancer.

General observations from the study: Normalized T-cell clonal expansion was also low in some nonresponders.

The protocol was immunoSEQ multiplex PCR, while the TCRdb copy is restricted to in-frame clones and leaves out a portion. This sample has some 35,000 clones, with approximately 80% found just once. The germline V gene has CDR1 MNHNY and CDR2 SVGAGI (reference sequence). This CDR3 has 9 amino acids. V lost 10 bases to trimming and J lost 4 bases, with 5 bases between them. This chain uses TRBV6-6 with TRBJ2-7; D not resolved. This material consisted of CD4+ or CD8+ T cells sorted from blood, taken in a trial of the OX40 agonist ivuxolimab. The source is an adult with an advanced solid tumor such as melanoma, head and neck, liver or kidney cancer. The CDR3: CAIRYEQYF. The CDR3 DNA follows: TGTGCCATCCGTTACGAGCAGTACTTC.